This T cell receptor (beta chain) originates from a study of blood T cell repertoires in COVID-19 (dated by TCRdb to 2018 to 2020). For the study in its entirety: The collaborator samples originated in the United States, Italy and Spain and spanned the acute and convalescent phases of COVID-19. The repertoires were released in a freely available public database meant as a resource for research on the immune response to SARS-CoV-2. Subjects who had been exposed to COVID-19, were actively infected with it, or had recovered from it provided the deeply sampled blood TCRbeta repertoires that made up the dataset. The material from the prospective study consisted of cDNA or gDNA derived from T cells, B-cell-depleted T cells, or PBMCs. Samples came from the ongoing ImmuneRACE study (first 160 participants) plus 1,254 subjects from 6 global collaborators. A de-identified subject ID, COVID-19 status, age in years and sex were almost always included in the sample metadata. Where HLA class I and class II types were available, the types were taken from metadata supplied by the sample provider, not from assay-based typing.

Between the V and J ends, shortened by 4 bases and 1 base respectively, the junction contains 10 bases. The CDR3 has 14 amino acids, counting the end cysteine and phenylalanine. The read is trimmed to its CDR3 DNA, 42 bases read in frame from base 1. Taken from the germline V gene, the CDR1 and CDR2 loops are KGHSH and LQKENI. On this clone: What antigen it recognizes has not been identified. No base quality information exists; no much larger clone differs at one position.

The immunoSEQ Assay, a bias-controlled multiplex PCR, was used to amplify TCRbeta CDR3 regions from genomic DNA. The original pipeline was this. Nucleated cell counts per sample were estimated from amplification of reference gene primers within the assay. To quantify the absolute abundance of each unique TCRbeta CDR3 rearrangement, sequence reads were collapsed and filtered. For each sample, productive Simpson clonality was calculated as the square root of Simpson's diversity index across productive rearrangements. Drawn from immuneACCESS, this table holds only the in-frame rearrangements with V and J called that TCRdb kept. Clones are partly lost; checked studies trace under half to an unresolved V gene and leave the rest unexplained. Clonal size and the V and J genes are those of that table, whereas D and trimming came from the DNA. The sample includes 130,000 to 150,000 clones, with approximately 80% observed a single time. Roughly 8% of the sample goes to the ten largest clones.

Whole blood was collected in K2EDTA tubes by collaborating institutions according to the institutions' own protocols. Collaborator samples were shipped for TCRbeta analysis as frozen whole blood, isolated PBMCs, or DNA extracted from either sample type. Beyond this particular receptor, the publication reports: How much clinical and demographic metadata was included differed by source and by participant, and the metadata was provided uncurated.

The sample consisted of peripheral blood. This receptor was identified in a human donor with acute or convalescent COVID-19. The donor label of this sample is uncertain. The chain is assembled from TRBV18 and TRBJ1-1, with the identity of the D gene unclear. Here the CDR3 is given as CASSLNSENTEAFF. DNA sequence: TGTGCCAGCTCACTTAACTCCGAGAACACTGAAGCTTTCTTT.